Reported below is one TCR beta chain. These data belong to a study of T cell responses to AZD1222 COVID-19 vaccine. The V gene end was trimmed by 1 base and the J gene end by 4 bases; junction bases not matched to a gene: 0. The length of the CDR3 is 13 residues. Germline V gene lookup returns CDR1 SGHNT and CDR2 YYREEE (reference sequence). Clones were read by immunoSEQ multiplex PCR, and TCRdb kept only the in-frame ones, dropping some. Of approximately 200,000 clones in the sample, around nine tenths were seen once. The specimen comprised peripheral blood, sampled on day 0 of AZD1222 vaccination. This sequence joins TRBV5-4 and TRBJ1-1; the match to TRBD1 covers 8 bases. This TCR derives from an adult in good health. The CDR3 region has the DNA TGTGCCAGCAGCTTGACAGGGGGCACTGAAGCTTTCTTT. Residues: CASSLTGGTEAFF.